This TCR beta chain is drawn from a study of T-cell memory formation after mild COVID-19. TCRdb reanalysed the 5' RACE reads using MiXCR and keeps one entry per CDR3 protein. The sample includes about 350,000 distinct CDR3 sequences, approximately 15% of them seen just once. In the case of this clonotype: Its target is not known.

Overall study results and limits: Clonal second-wave expansions that peaked on day 37 had unconfirmed SARS-CoV-2 specificity. Contracting CD4+ clones lay largely in CM and EM, with CD8+ ones residing in EMRA. Among clones contracting day 15 to 85, CD4/CD8 was balanced, whereas later expanders leaned CD4+. Detection of some responders pre-infection suggested pre-existing cross-reactive memory T cells participated.

The CDR3 covers 18 residues. J lost 0 bases, V lost 3 bases, and 8 bases had no gene match. Germline V gives CDR1 LGHNA, CDR2 YSLEER. Sequencing was carried out using PBMCs or a T cell subset sorted from them (not recorded which). The sequence was collected from a young man who had mild COVID-19 (a few samples of this study predate the infection). Cell type and time point are not known. This chain connects TRBV4-3 to TRBJ2-6; 7 bases map to TRBD1. CDR3 amino acids: CASSQETGLVSGANVLTF. Written as DNA, the CDR3 is TGCGCCAGCAGCCAGGAGACAGGGCTCGTCTCTGGGGCCAACGTCCTGACTTTC.